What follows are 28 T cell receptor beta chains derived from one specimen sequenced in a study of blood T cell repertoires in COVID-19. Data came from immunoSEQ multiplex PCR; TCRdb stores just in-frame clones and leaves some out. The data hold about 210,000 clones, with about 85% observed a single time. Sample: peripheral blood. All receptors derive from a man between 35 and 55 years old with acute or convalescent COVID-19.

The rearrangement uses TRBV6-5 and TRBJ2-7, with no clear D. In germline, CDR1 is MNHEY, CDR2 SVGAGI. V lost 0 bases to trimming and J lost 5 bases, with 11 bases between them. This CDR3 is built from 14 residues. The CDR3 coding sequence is TGTGCCAGCAGTTACTCGAGGTCAAACAACGAGCAGTACTTC. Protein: CASSYSRSNNEQYF.

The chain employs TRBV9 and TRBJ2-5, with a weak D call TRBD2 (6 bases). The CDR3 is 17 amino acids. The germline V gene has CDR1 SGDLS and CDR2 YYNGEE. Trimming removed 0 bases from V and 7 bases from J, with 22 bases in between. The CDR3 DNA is TGTGCCAGCAGCGTAGACCCCCCGGGACTTATAACGGGGACCCAGTACTTC. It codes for CASSVDPPGLITGTQYF.

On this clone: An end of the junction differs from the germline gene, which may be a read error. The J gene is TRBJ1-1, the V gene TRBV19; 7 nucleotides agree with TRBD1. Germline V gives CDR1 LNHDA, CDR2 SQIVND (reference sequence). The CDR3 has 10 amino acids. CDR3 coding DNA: TGTGCCAGTAGTCCCTGGACAGGAAACTTT. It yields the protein CASSPWTGNF.

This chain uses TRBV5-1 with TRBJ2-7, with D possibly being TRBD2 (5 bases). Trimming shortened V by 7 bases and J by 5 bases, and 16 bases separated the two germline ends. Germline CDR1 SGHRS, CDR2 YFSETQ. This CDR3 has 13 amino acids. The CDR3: CASASRVRDEQYF. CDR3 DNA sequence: TGCGCCAGCGCCTCGCGGGTGCGGGACGAGCAGTACTTC.

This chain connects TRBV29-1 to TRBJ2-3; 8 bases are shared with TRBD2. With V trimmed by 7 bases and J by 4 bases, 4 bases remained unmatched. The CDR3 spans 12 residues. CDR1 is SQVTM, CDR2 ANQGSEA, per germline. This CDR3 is CSAETSADTQYF. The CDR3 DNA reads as TGCAGCGCTGAGACTAGCGCAGATACGCAGTATTTT.

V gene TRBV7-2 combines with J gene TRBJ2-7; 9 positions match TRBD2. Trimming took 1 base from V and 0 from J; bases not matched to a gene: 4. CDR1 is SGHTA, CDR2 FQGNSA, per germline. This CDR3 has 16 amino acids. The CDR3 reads CASSLGASGISYEQYF. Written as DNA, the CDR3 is TGTGCCAGCAGCTTAGGGGCTAGCGGGATCTCCTACGAGCAGTACTTC.

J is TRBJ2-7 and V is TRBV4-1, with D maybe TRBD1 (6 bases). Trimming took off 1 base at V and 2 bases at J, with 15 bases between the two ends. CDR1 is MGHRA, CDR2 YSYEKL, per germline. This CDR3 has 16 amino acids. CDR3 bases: TGCGCCAGCAGCCAAGGAGTCACAGGGTTTACCTACGAGCAGTACTTC. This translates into CASSQGVTGFTYEQYF.

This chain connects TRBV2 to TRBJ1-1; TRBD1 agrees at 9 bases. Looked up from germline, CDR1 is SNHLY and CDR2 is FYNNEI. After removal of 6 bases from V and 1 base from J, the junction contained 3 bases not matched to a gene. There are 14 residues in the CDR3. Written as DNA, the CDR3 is TGTGCCAGCAGGATGGGACAGGGGAACACTGAAGCTTTCTTT. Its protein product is CASRMGQGNTEAFF. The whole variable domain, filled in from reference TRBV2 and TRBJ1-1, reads EPEVTQTPSHQVTQMGQEVILRCVPISNHLYFYWYRQILGQKVEFLVSFYNNEISEKSEIFDDQFSVERPDGSNFTLKIRSTKLEDSAMYFCASRMGQGNTEAFFGQGTRLTVV.

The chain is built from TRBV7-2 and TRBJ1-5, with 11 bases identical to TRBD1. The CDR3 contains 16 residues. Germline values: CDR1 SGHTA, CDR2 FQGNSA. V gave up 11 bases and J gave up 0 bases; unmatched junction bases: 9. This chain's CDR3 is CASSGQGALSNQPQHF. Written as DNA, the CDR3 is TGTGCCTCCAGCGGACAGGGGGCCCTTAGCAATCAGCCCCAGCATTTT.

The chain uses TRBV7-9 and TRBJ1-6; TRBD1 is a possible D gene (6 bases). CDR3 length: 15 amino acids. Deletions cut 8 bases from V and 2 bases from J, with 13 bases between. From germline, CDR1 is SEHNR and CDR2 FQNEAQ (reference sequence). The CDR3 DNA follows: TGTGCCAGCGGGGAGGGGGGCACCTATAATTCACCCCTCCACTTT. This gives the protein CASGEGGTYNSPLHF.

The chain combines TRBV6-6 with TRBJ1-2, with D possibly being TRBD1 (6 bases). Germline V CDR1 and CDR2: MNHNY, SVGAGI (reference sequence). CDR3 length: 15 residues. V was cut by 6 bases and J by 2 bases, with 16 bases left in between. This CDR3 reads CASSPYRAENYGYTF. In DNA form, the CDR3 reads TGTGCCAGCAGCCCCTACAGGGCGGAGAACTATGGCTACACCTTC.

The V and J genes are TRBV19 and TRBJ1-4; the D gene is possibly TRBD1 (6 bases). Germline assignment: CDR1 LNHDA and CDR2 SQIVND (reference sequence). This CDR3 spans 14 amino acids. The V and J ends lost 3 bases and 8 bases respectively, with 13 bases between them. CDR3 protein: CASSIGQGNEKLFF. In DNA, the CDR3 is TGTGCCAGTAGTATCGGGCAGGGGAACGAAAAACTGTTTTTT.

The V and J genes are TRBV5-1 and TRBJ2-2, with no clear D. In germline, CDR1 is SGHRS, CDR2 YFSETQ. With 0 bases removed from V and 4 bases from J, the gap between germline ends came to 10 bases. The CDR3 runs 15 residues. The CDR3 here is CASSLASSLTGELFF. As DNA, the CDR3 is TGCGCCAGCAGCTTGGCCTCGTCTCTCACCGGGGAGCTGTTTTTT.

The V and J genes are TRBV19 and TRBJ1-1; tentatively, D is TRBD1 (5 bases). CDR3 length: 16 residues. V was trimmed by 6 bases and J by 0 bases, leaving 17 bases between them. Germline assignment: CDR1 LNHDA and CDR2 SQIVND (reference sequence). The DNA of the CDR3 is TGTGCCAGTAGCCCCGGGGGGACGAGTTTGAACACTGAAGCTTTCTTT. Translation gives CASSPGGTSLNTEAFF.

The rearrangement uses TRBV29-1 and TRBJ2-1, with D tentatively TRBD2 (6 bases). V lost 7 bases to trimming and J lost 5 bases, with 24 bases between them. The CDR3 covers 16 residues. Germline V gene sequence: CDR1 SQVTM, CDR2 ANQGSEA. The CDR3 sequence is CSAKRDSGFTHNEQFF. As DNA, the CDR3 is TGCAGCGCAAAGAGGGATAGCGGATTTACCCACAATGAGCAGTTCTTC.

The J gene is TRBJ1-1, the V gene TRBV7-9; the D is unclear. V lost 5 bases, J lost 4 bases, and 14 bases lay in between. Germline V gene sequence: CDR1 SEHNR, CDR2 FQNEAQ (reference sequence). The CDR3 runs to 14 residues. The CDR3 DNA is TGTGCCAGCAGCGCCACCGGGTCGGGCACTGAAGCTTTCTTT. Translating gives CASSATGSGTEAFF.

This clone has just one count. CDR3 loop: CASSYSTGNYEQYF. CDR3 bases: TGTGCCAGCAGTTACTCGACAGGGAACTACGAGCAGTACTTC. V and J are TRBV6-2 or TRBV6-3 and TRBJ2-7; 7 bases match TRBD1. This CDR3 is built from 14 residues. Germline assignment: CDR1 MNHEY and CDR2 SVGEGT. Trimming cost V 0 bases and J 3 bases; bases outside gene matches: 2.

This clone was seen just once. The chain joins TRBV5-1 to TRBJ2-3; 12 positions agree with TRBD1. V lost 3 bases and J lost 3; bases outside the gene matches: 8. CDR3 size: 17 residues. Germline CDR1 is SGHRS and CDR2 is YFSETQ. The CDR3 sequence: CASSSGGTGGGTDTQYF. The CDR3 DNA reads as TGCGCCAGCAGCTCAGGTGGGACAGGGGGCGGAACAGATACGCAGTATTTT.

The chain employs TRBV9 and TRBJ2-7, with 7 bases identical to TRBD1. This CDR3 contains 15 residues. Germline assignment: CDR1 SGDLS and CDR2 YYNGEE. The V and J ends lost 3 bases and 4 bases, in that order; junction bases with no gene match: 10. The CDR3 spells CASSESTGDGYEQYF. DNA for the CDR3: TGTGCCAGCAGCGAGTCAACAGGGGATGGGTACGAGCAGTACTTC.

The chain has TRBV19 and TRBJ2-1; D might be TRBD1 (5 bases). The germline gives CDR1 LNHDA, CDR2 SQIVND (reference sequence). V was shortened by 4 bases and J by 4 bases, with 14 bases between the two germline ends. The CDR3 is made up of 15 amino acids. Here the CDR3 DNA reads TGTGCCAGTAGTAGGGGCGGCACGGTATACAATGAGCAGTTCTTC. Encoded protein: CASSRGGTVYNEQFF. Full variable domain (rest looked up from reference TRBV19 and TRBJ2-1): DGGITQSPKYLFRKEGQNVTLSCEQNLNHDAMYWYRQDPGQGLRLIYYSQIVNDFQKGDIAEGYSVSREKKESFPLTVTSAQKNPTAFYLCASSRGGTVYNEQFFGPGTRLTVL.

The CDR3 spells CASTASWATEAFF. DNA for the CDR3: TGTGCCAGCACTGCCAGTTGGGCCACTGAAGCTTTCTTT. J is TRBJ1-1 and V is TRBV25-1; D ambiguous. This CDR3 has 13 amino acids. Looked up from germline, CDR1 is MGHDK and CDR2 is SYGVNS. Trimming pared 7 bases from V and 4 bases from J, leaving 13 bases between.

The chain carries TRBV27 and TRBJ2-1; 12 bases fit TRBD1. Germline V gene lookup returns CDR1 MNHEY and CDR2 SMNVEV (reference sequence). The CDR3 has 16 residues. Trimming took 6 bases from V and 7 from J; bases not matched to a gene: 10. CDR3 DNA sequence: TGTGCCAGCAGCCCCTTGGGGACAGGGGGCAAAAATGAGCAGTTCTTC. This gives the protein CASSPLGTGGKNEQFF.

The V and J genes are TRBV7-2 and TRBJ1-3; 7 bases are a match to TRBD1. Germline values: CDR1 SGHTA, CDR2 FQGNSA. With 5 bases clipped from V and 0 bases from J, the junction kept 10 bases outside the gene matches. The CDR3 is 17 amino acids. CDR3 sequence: CASSPGQALSSGNTIYF. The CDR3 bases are TGTGCCAGCAGCCCCGGACAGGCCTTATCCTCTGGAAACACCATATATTTT. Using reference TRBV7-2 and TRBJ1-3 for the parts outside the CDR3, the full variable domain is GAGVSQSPSNKVTEKGKDVELRCDPISGHTALYWYRQSLGQGLEFLIYFQGNSAPDKSGLPSDRFSAERTGGSVSTLTIQRTQQEDSAVYLCASSPGQALSSGNTIYFGEGSWLTVV.

In DNA, the CDR3 is TGTGCCAGCGGGGGGGGCCAGGACCCAAGGATTCAGTACTTC. Translated: CASGGGQDPRIQYF. The V and J genes are TRBV6-5 and TRBJ2-4, with D perhaps TRBD2 (7 bases). Trimming took off 8 bases at V and 10 bases at J, with 21 bases between the two ends. Per the germline V gene, CDR1 is MNHEY and CDR2 is SVGAGI. This CDR3 region has 14 residues.

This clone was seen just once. The CDR3, as DNA: TGTGCCAGCAGCTTGGGGACAGGGGACTACAATGAGCAGTTCTTC. It translates to CASSLGTGDYNEQFF. This chain links TRBV5-4 with TRBJ2-1; 9 bases align to TRBD1. With 0 bases clipped from V and 3 bases from J, the junction kept 1 base outside the gene matches. The germline gives CDR1 SGHNT, CDR2 YYREEE (reference sequence). This CDR3 comprises 15 residues.

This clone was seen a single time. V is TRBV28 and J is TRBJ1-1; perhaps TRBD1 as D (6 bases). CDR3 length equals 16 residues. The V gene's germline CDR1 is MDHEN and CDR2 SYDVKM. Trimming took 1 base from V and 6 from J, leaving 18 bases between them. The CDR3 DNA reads TGTGCCAGCAGTTTATATGGGGGACAAGGGTTGCCTGAAGCTTTCTTT. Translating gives CASSLYGGQGLPEAFF.

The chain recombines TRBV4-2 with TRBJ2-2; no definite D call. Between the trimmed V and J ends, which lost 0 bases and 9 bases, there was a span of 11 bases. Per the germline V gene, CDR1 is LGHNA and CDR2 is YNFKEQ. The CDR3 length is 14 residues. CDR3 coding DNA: TGTGCCAGCAGCCAAGATATGGCCGTTTGGGAGCTGTTTTTT. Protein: CASSQDMAVWELFF.

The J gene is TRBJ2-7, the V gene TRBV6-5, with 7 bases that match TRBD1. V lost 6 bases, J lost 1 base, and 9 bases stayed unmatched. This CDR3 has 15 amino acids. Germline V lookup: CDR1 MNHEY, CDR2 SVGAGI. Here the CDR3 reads CASSLYRDSSYEQYF. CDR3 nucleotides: TGTGCCAGCAGCCTGTACCGGGACAGTTCCTACGAGCAGTACTTC.